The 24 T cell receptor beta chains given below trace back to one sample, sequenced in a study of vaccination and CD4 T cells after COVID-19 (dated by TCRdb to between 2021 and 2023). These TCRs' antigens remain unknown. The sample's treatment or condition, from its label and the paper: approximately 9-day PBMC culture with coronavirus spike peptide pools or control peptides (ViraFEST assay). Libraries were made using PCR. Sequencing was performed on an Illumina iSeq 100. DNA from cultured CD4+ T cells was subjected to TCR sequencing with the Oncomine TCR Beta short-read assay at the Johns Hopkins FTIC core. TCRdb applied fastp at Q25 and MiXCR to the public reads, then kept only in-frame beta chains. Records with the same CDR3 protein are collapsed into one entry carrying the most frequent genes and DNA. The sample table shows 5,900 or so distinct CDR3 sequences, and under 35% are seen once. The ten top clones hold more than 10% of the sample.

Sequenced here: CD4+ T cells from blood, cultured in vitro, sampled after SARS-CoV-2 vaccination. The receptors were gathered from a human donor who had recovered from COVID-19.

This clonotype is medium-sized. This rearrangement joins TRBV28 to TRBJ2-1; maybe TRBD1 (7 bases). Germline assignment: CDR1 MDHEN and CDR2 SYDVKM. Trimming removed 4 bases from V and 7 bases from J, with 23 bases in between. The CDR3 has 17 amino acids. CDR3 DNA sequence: TGTGCCAGCAGTTCACCAGGGAGAGGGGGCGCGGGAAATGAGCAGTTCTTC. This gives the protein CASSSPGRGGAGNEQFF.

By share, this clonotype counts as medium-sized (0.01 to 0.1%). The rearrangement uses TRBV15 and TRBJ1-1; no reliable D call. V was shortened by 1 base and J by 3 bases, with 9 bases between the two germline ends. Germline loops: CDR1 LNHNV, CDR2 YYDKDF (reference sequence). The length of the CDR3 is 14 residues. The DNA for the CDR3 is TGTGCCACCAGCAGAGGTTGGGGAGACACTGAAGCTTTCTTT. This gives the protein CATSRGWGDTEAFF.

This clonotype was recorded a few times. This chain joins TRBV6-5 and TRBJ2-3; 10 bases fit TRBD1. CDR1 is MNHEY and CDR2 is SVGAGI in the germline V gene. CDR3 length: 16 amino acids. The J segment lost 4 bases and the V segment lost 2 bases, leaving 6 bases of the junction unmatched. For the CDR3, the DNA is TGTGCCAGCAGTTACGCAGGGACAGGGGTGCCAGATACGCAGTATTTT. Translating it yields CASSYAGTGVPDTQYF.

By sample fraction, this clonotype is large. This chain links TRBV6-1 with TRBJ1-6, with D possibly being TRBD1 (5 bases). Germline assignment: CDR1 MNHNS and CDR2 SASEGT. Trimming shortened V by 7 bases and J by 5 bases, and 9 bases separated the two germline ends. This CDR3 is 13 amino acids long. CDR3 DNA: TGTGCCAGCAACCGGGACCATAATTCACCCCTCCACTTT. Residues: CASNRDHNSPLHF.

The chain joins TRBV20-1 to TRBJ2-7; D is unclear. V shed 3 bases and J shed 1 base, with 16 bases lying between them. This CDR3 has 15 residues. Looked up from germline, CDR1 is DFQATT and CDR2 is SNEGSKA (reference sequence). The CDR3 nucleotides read TGCAGTGCTAGTAATCCGGCTCAACCATCCTACGAGCAGTACTTC. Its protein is CSASNPAQPSYEQYF.

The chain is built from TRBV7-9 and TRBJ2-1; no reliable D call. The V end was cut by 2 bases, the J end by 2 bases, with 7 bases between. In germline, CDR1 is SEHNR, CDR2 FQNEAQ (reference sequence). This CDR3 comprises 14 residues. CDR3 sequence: CASSLSRTYNEQFF. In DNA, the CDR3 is TGTGCCAGCAGCTTAAGCAGGACCTACAATGAGCAGTTCTTC.

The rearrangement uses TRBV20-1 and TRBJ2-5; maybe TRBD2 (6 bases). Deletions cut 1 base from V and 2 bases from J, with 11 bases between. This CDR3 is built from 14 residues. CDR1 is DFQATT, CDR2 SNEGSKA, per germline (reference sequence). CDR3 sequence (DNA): TGCAGTGCTAGAGCCCCCGGGAGACAAGAGACCCAGTACTTC. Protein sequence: CSARAPGRQETQYF.

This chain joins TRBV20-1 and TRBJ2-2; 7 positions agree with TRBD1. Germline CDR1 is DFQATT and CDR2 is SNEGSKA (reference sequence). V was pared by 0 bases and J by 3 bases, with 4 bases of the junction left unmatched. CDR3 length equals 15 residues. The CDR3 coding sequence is TGCAGTGCTAGAGAGCACAGGGGATACACCGGGGAGCTGTTTTTT. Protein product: CSAREHRGYTGELFF.

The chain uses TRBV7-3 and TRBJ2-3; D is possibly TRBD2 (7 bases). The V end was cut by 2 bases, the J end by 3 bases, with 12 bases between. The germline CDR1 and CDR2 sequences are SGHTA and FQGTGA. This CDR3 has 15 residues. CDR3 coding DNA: TGTGCCAGCAGCTTACTGGGGGGGGCAACAGATACGCAGTATTTT. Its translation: CASSLLGGATDTQYF.

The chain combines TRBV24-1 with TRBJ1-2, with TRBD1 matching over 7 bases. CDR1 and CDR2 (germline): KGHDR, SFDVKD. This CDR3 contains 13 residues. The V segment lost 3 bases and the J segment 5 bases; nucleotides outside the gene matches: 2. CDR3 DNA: TGTGCCACCAGTGATAGGGACAGTTATGGCTACACCTTC. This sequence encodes CATSDRDSYGYTF.

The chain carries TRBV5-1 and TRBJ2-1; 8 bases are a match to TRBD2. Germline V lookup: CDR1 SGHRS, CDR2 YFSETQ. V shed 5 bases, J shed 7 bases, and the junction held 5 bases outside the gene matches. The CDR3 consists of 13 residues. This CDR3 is CASSRLARNEQFF. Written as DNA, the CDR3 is TGCGCCAGCAGTCGACTAGCGCGGAATGAGCAGTTCTTC.

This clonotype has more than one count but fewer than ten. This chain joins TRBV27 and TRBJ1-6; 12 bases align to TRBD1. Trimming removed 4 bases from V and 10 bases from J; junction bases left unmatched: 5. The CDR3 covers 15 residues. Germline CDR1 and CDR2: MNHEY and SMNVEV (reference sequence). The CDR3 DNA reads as TGTGCCAGCAGTTCACGGGACAGGGGGCAATCACCCCTCCACTTT. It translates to CASSSRDRGQSPLHF.

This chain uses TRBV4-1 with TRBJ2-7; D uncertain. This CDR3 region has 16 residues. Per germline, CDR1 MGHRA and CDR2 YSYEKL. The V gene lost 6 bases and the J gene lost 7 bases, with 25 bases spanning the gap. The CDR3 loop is CASRQFLVVASGEQYF. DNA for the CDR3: TGCGCCAGCAGGCAATTCCTAGTCGTAGCTTCTGGGGAGCAGTACTTC.

CDR3 coding DNA: TGTGCCAGCAGCCCTGGACTAGCGGGGCAAGAGACCCAGTACTTC. Amino acids: CASSPGLAGQETQYF. The genes are TRBV28 and TRBJ2-5; 12 bases match TRBD2. The CDR3 is made up of 15 amino acids. Germline trimming cut 6 bases from V and 2 bases from J; bases unmatched to any gene: 4. Germline-derived CDR1 and CDR2 are MDHEN and SYDVKM. Together with reference TRBV28 and TRBJ2-5, the CDR3 gives the full variable domain: DVKVTQSSRYLVKRTGEKVFLECVQDMDHENMFWYRQDPGLGLRLIYFSYDVKMKEKGDIPEGYSVSREKKERFSLILESASTNQTSMYLCASSPGLAGQETQYFGPGTRLLVL.

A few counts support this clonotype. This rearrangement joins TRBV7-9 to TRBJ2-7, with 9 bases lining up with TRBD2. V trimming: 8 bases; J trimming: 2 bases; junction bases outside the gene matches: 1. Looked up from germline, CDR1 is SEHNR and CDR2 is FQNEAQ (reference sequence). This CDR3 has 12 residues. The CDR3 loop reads CASGGRAYEQYF. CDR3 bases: TGTGCCAGCGGCGGGAGGGCCTACGAGCAGTACTTC.

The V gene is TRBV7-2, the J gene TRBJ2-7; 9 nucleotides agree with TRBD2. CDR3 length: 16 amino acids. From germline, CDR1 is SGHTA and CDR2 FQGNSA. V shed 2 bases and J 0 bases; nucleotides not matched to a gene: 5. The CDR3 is CASSLRAGGSSYEQYF. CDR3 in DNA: TGTGCCAGCAGCTTAAGAGCGGGGGGAAGCTCCTACGAGCAGTACTTC.

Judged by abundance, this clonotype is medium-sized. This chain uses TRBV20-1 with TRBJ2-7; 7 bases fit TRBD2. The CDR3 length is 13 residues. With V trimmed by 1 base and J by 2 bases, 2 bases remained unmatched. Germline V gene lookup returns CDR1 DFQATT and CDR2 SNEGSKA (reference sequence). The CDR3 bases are TGCAGTGCTAGAGGGCGGGGGACCTACGAGCAGTACTTC. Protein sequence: CSARGRGTYEQYF.

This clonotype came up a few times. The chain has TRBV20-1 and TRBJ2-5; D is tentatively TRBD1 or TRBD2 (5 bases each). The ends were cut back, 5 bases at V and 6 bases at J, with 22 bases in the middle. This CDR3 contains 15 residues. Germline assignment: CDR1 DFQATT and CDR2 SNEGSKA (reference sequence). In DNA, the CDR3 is TGCAGTGCTCCTCTTAACTTGAGGGGTATGAAGACCCAGTACTTC. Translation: CSAPLNLRGMKTQYF.

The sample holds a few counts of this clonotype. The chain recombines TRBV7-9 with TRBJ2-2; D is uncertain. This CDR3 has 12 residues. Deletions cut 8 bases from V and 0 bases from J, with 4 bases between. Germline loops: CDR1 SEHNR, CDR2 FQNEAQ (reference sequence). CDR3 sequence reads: CASLPNTGELFF. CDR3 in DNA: TGTGCCAGCCTCCCGAACACCGGGGAGCTGTTTTTT.

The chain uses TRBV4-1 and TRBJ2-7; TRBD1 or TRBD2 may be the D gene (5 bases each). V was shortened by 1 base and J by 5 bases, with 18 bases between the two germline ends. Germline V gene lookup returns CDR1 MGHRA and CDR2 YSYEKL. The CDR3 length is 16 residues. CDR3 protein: CASSQGVGPTRNEQYF. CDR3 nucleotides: TGCGCCAGCAGCCAAGGTGTGGGACCCACAAGGAACGAGCAGTACTTC.

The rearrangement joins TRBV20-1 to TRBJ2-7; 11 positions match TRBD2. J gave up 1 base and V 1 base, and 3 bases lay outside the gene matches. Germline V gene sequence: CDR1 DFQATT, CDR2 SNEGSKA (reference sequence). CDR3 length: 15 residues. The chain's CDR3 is CSARGLAGWSYEQYF. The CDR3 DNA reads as TGCAGTGCTAGAGGACTAGCGGGGTGGTCCTACGAGCAGTACTTC.

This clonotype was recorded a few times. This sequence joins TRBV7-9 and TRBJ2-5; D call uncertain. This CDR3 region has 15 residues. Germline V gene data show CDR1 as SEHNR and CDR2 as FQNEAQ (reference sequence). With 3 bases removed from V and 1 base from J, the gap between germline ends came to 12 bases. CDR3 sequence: CASSFGAHPQETQYF. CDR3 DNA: TGTGCCAGCAGCTTCGGTGCCCATCCCCAAGAGACCCAGTACTTC.

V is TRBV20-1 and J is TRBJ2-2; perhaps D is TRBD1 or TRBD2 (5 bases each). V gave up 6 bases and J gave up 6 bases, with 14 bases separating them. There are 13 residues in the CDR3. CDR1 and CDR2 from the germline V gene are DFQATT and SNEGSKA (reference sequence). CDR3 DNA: TGCAGTGCCGCACAGGCGGGCGCCGGGGAGCTGTTTTTT. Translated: CSAAQAGAGELFF.

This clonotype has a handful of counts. This CDR3 reads CASSGQGGGYNEQFF. The CDR3 DNA reads as TGTGCCAGCAGCGGACAGGGTGGTGGCTACAATGAGCAGTTCTTC. V gene TRBV7-3 combines with J gene TRBJ2-1; 8 bases are shared with TRBD1. The CDR3 covers 15 residues. The J segment lost 3 bases and the V segment lost 5 bases, leaving 6 bases of the junction unmatched. Germline V gene sequence: CDR1 SGHTA, CDR2 FQGTGA.